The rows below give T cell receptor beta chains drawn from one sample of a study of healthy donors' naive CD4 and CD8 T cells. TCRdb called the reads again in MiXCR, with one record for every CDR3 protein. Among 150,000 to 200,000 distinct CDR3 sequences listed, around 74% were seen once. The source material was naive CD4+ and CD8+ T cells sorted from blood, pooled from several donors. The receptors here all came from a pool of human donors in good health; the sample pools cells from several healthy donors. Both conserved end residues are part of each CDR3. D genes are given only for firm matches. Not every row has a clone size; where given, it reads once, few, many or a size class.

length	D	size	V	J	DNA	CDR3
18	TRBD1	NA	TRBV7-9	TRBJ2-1	TGTGCCAGCAGCTTTCCACCCGGGGCCGGGACAGGGCCCATAGAGCAGTTCTTC	CASSFPPGAGTGPIEQFF
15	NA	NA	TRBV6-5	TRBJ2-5	TGTGCCAGCAGTTACTCCGACTCAGCCCAAGAGACCCAGTACTTC	CASSYSDSAQETQYF
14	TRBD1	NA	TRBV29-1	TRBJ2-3	TGCAGCGGGGGACAGGGGCGCCACACAGATACGCAGTATTTT	CSGGQGRHTDTQYF
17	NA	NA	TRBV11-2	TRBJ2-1	TGTGCCAGCAGCTTAGCCGGTTCTCTAGCGTCCTACAATGAGCAGTTCTTC	CASSLAGSLASYNEQFF
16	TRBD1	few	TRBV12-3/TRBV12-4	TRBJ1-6	TGTGCCAGCAGCCCGACAGGGAGGGGCGGTAATTCACCCCTCCACTTT	CASSPTGRGGNSPLHF
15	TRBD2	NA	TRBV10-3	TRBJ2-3	TGTGCCATCAGTGTAGCGGGAGGCCTCACAGATACGCAGTATTTT	CAISVAGGLTDTQYF
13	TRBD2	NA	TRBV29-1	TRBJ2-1	TGCAGCGTCCTCGGACTAGTTCGGAATGAGCAGTTCTTC	CSVLGLVRNEQFF
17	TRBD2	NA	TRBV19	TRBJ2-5	TGTGCCAGTAACTTTGGAATAGCGGGAGGAGGCCAAGAGACCCAGTACTTC	CASNFGIAGGGQETQYF
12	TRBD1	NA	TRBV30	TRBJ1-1	TGTGCTCGGAGGGGACAGGGCACTGAAGCTTTCTTT	CARRGQGTEAFF
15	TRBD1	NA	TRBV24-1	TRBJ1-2	TGTGCCACCAGTGACTCCGGGACAGGGGGCGATGGCTACACCTTC	CATSDSGTGGDGYTF
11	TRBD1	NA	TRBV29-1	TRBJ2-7	TGCAGCGTTGCAGGGGGCAACGAGCAGTACTTC	CSVAGGNEQYF
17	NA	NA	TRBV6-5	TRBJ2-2	TGTGCCAGCAGTCCGTCCACCCCCACTACGAACACCGGGGAGCTGTTTTTT	CASSPSTPTTNTGELFF
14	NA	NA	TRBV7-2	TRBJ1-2	TGTGCCAGCACCGTTAGTGACTTGGGCTATGGCTACACCTTC	CASTVSDLGYGYTF
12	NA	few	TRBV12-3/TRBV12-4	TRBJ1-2	TGTGCCAGCAGTCAGATAATCTATGGCTACACCTTC	CASSQIIYGYTF
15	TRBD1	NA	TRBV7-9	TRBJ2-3	TGTGCCAGCAGCCCTCCAGGGGGCAGCACAGATACGCAGTATTTT	CASSPPGGSTDTQYF
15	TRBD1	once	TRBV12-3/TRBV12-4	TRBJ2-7	TGTGCCAGCAGTTTAACGGCAGGGGGTTCCTACGAGCAGTACTTC	CASSLTAGGSYEQYF
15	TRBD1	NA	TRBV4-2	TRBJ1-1	TGTGCCAGCAGCCAAGAAAGTACAGGGGGCTATCAAGTCTTCTTT	CASSQESTGGYQVFF
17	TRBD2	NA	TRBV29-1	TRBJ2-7	TGCAGCGTTGACAATCTACCTAGCGGGGATAAAAGGGTTGAGCAGTACTTC	CSVDNLPSGDKRVEQYF
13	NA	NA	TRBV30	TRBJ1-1	TGTGCCTGGAGTGGGAGGACGACCTCTGAAGCTTTCTTT	CAWSGRTTSEAFF
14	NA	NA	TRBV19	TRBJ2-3	TGTGCCAGTAGTATCAGGGGAGTCTCAGATACGCAGTATTTT	CASSIRGVSDTQYF
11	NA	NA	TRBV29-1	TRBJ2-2	TGCAGCGCCTTCGGTACCGGGGAGCTGTTTTTT	CSAFGTGELFF
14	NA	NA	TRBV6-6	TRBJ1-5	TGTGCCAGCAGGACAGAGTTTAGCAATCAGCCCCAGCATTTT	CASRTEFSNQPQHF
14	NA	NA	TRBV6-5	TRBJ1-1	TGTGCCAGCAGTTACAACGGCGGGGACACTGAAGCTTTCTTT	CASSYNGGDTEAFF
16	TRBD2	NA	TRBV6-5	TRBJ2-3	TGTGCCAGCAGTTTGGGACTAGCGGGAGGTGCAGATACGCAGTATTTT	CASSLGLAGGADTQYF
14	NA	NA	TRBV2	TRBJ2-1	TGTGCCAGCAGTGTCCGACTAGTGGTGAATGAGCAGTTCTTC	CASSVRLVVNEQFF
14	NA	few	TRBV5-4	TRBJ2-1	TGTGCCACCCTAAGGGGAGGTGAATACAATGAGCAGTTCTTC	CATLRGGEYNEQFF
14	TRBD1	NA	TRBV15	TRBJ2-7	TGTGCCACCAGCAAGGGGGACAGCTCCTACGAGCAGTACTTC	CATSKGDSSYEQYF
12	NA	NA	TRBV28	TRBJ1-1	TGTGCCAGCAGTTTACCAATTGTCGGAGCTTTCTTT	CASSLPIVGAFF
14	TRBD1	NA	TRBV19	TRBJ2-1	TGTGCCATTCCCCGACAGGGTCTGAGGAATGAGCAGTTCTTC	CAIPRQGLRNEQFF
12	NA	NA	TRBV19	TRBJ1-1	TGTGCCAGTAGTATAAGATTCGGTGAAGCTTTCTTT	CASSIRFGEAFF
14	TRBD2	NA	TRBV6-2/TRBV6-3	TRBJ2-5	TGTGCCAGCAGTCCTCGTACGGGAGGGGAGACCCAGTACTTC	CASSPRTGGETQYF
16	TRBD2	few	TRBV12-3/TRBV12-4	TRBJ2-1	TGTGCCAGCAGCCTCGGGACTAGCGGGAACTACAATGAGCAGTTCTTC	CASSLGTSGNYNEQFF
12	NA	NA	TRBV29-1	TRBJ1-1	TGCAGCGTCGAGCACCCGAACACTGAAGCTTTCTTT	CSVEHPNTEAFF
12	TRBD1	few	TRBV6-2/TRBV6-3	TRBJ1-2	TGTGCCAGTCGACAGGGAAACTATGGCTACACCTTC	CASRQGNYGYTF
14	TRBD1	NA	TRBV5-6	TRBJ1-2	TGTGCCAGCAGCTTGGCCGGGACAGCAAGCGGCTACACCTTC	CASSLAGTASGYTF
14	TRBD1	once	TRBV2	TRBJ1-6	TGTGCCAGCAGTGTGGGGACAGGGAATTCACCCCTCCACTTT	CASSVGTGNSPLHF
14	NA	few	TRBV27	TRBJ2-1	TGTGCCAGCAGTTTGGCTAGCGTCAACAATGAGCAGTTCTTC	CASSLASVNNEQFF
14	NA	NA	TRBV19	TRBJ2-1	TGTGCCAGTAGTATAGTTGCGGCGGCGGATGAGCAGTTCTTC	CASSIVAAADEQFF
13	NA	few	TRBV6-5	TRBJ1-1	TGTGCCAACAGTTACTCACCAGGCGGGGAAGCTTTCTTT	CANSYSPGGEAFF
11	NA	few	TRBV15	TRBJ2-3	TGTGCCACTCTGGAGACAGATACGCAGTATTTT	CATLETDTQYF
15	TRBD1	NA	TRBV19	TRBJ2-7	TGTGCCAGTAGTATCACAGGGGGCCACGGGTACGAGCAGTACTTC	CASSITGGHGYEQYF
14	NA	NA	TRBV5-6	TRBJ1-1	TGTGCCAGCAGCTTGACGGAGGATCACACTGAAGCTTTCTTT	CASSLTEDHTEAFF
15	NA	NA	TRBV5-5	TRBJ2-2	TGTGCCAGCAGCTTTTTTCGCACGAACACCGGGGAGCTGTTTTTT	CASSFFRTNTGELFF
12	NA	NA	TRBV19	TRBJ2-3	TGTGCCATAGGACTTCCCACAGATACGCAGTATTTT	CAIGLPTDTQYF
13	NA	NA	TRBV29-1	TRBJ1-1	TGCAGCGTTAATCTAGGGGGGAACACTGAAGCTTTCTTT	CSVNLGGNTEAFF
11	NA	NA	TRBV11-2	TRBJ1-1	TGTGCCAGCGAACGGAGCACTGAAGCTTTCTTT	CASERSTEAFF
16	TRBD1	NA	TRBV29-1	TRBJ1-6	TGCAGCGTTGGAGAGGAGGGGGCCGATAGGTATTCACCCCTCCACTTT	CSVGEEGADRYSPLHF